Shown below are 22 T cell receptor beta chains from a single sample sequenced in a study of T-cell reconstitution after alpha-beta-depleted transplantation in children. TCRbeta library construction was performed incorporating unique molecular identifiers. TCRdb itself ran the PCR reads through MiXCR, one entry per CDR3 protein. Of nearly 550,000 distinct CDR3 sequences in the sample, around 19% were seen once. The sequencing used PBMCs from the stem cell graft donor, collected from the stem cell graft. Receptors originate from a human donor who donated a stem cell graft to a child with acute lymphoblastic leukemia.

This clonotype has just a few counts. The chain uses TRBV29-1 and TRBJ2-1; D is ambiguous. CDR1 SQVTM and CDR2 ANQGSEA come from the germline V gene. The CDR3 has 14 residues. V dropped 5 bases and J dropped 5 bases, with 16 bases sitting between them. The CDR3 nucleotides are TGCAGCGTTTTGAGGCCTTCAACAAACAATGAGCAGTTCTTC. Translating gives CSVLRPSTNNEQFF.

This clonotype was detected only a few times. This chain's CDR3 is CASRGTSYEQYF. The CDR3 bases are TGTGCCAGCAGGGGAACCTCCTACGAGCAGTACTTC. The rearrangement joins TRBV27 to TRBJ2-7, with no clear D. Trimming removed 6 bases from V and 0 bases from J, with 6 bases in between. In germline, CDR1 is MNHEY, CDR2 SMNVEV (reference sequence). This CDR3 contains 12 residues.

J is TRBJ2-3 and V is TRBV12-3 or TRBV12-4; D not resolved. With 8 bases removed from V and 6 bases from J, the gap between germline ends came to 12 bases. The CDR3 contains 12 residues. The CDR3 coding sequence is TGTGCCAGCGGACCCTTCCCGGATACGCAGTATTTT. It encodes CASGPFPDTQYF.

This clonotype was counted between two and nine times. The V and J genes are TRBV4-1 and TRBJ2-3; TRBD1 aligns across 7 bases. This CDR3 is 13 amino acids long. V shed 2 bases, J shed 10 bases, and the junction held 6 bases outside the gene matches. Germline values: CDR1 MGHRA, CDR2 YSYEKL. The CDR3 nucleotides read TGCGCCAGCAGCCAAACCGGACAGGACGCGCAGTATTTT. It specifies CASSQTGQDAQYF.

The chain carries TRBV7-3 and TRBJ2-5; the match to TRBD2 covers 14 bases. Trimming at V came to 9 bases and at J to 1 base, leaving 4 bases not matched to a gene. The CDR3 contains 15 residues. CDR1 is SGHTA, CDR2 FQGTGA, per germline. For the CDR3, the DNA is TGTGCCAGTGGGACTAGCGGGAGTCCCCAAGAGACCCAGTACTTC. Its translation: CASGTSGSPQETQYF.

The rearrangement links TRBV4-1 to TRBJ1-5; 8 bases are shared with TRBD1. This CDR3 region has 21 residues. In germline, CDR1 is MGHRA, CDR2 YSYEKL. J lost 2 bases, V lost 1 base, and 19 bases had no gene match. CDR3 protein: CASSQVRGQGILSLGNQPQHF. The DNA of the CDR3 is TGCGCCAGCAGCCAAGTTCGCGGACAGGGAATTCTCTCGTTGGGCAATCAGCCCCAGCATTTT.

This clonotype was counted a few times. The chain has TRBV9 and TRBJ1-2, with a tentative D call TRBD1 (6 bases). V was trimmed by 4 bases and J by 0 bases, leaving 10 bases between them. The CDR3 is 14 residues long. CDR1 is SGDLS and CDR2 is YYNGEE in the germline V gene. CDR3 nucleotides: TGTGCCAGCAGCACGGACAGTTCTAACTATGGCTACACCTTC. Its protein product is CASSTDSSNYGYTF.

CDR3 amino acids: CASSPSRQSYGYTF. The CDR3 DNA reads as TGTGCCAGCTCACCGTCCAGGCAGTCCTATGGCTACACCTTC. The rearrangement joins TRBV18 to TRBJ1-2, with D hard to call. The CDR3 has 14 residues. The V gene lost 3 bases and the J gene lost 4 bases, with 12 bases spanning the gap. From germline, CDR1 is KGHSH and CDR2 LQKENI.

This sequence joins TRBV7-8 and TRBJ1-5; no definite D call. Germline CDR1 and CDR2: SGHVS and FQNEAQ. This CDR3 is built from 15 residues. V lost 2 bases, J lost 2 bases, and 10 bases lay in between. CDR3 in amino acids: CASSLSRVGNQPQHF. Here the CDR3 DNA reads TGTGCCAGCAGCTTATCAAGGGTTGGCAATCAGCCCCAGCATTTT.

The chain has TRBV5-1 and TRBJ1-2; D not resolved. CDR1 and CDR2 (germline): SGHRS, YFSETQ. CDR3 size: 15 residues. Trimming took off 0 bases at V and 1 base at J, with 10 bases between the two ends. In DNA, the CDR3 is TGCGCCAGCAGCTTGGCCCTAGGCGGTAACTATGGCTACACCTTC. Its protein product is CASSLALGGNYGYTF.

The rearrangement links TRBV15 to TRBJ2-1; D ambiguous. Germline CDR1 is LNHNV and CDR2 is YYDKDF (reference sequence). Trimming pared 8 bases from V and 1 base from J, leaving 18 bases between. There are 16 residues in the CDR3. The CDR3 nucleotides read TGTGCCACCGGACGAGATCCTGTACAATCCTACAATGAGCAGTTCTTC. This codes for CATGRDPVQSYNEQFF.

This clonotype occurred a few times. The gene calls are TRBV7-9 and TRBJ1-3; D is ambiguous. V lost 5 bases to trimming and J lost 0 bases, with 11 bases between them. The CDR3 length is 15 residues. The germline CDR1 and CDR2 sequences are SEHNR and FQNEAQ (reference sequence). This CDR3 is CASSPRVGSGNTIYF. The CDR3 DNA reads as TGTGCCAGCAGCCCCAGAGTGGGCTCTGGAAACACCATATATTTT.

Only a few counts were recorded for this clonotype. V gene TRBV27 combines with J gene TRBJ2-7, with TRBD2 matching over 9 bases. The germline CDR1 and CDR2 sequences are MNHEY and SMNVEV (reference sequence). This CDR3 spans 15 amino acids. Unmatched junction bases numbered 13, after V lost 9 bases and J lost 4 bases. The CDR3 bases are TGTGCCAGTTCTCTTAGCGGGAGTGGATCATACGAGCAGTACTTC. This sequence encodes CASSLSGSGSYEQYF.

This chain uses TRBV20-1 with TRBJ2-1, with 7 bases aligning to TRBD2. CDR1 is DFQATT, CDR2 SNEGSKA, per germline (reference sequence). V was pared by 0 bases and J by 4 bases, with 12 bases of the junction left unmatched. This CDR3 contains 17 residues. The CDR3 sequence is CSARDRASGRFYNEQFF. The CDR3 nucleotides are TGCAGTGCTAGAGATCGGGCTAGCGGTCGGTTTTACAATGAGCAGTTCTTC.

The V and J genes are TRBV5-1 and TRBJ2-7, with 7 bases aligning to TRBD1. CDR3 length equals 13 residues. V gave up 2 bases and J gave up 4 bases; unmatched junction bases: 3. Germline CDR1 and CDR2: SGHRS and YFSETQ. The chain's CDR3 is CASSFLDRYEQYF. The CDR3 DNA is TGCGCCAGCAGCTTCCTGGACAGGTACGAGCAGTACTTC.

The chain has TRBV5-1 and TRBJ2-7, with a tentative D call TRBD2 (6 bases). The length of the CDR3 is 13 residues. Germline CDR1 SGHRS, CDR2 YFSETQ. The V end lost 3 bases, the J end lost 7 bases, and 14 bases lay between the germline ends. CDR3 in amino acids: CASSSGLTGEQYF. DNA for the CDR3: TGCGCCAGCAGCTCCGGACTAACGGGGGAGCAGTACTTC. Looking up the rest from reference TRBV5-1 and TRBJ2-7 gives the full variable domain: KAGVTQTPRYLIKTRGQQVTLSCSPISGHRSVSWYQQTPGQGLQFLFEYFSETQRNKGNFPGRFSGRQFSNSRSEMNVSTLELGDSALYLCASSSGLTGEQYFGPGTRLTVT.

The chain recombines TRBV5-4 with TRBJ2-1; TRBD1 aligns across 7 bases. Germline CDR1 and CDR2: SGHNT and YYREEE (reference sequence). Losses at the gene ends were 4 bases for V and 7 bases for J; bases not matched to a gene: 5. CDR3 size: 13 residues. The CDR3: CASSPQTGNEQFF. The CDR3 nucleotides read TGTGCCAGCAGCCCCCAGACAGGGAATGAGCAGTTCTTC.

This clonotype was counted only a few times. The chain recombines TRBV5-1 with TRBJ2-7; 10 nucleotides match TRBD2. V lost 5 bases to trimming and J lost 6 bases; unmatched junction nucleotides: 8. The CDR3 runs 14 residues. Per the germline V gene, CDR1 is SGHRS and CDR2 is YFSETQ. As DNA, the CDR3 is TGCGCCAGCAGGGCTAGCGGGAGTCTAGGCGAGCAGTACTTC. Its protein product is CASRASGSLGEQYF.

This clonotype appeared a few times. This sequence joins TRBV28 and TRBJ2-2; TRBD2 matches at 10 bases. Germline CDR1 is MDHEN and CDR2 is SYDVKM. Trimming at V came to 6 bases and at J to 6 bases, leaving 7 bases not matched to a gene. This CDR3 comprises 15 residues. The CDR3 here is CASSRSGRAAGELFF. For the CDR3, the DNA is TGTGCCAGCAGCCGAAGCGGGAGGGCCGCCGGGGAGCTGTTTTTT.

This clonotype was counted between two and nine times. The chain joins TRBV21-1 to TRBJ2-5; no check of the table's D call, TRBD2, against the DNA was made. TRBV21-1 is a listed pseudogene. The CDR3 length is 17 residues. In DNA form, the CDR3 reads TGTGCCAGCAGCAAAGTAAAGAGGGGAGGTGGCGAAGAGACCCAGTACTTC. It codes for CASSKVKRGGGEETQYF.

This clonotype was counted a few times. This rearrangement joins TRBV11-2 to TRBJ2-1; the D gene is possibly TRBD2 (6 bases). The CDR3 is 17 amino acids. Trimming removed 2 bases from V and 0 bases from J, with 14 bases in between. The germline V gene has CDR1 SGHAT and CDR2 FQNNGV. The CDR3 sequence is CASSLWGGTSSYNEQFF. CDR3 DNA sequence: TGTGCCAGCAGCTTATGGGGCGGGACGAGCTCCTACAATGAGCAGTTCTTC. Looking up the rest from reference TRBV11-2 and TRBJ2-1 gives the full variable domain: EAGVAQSPRYKIIEKRQSVAFWCNPISGHATLYWYQQILGQGPKLLIQFQNNGVVDDSQLPKDRFSAERLKGVDSTLKIQPAKLEDSAVYLCASSLWGGTSSYNEQFFGPGTRLTVL.

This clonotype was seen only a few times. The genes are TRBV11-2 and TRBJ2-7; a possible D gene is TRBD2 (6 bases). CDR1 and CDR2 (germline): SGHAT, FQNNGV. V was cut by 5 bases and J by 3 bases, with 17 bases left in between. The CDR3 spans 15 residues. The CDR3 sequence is CASSRGLGVSYEQYF. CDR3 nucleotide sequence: TGTGCCAGCAGCCGGGGGTTGGGGGTCAGCTACGAGCAGTACTTC. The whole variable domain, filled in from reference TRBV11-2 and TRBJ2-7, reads EAGVAQSPRYKIIEKRQSVAFWCNPISGHATLYWYQQILGQGPKLLIQFQNNGVVDDSQLPKDRFSAERLKGVDSTLKIQPAKLEDSAVYLCASSRGLGVSYEQYFGPGTRLTVT.